This T cell receptor beta chain originates from a study of blood T cell repertoires in COVID-19. The wider study: Samples of COVID-19 (acute and convalescent) were obtained from the United States, Italy and Spain.

CDR1 and CDR2 (germline): SEHNR, FQNEAQ (reference sequence). CDR3 size: 16 residues. V was clipped by 0 bases and J by 6 bases; unmatched bases: 6. Here immunoSEQ multiplex PCR was the method, and the copy in TCRdb shows in-frame clones only, minus some. The profile shows about 280,000 clones, about 85% of them singletons. Participants reported their clinical history, and cohort assignment relied on those reports. Recovered status in Cohort 3 required two negative PCRs, clearance, or symptom resolution. The chain couples TRBV7-9 to TRBJ1-1, with TRBD1 matching over 11 bases. This clonotype originated in a woman aged 45-60 years who had recovered from COVID-19. The sequenced sample was PBMCs or T cells enriched from blood (not recorded which). CDR3 amino acids: CASSLAGTGGKAEAFF. The DNA for the CDR3 is TGTGCCAGCAGCTTAGCGGGGACAGGGGGGAAGGCTGAAGCTTTCTTT. Supplemented by reference TRBV7-9 and TRBJ1-1, the full variable domain reads DTGVSQNPRHKITKRGQNVTFRCDPISEHNRLYWYRQTLGQGPEFLTYFQNEAQLEKSRLLSDRFSAERPKGSFSTLEIQRTEQGDSAMYLCASSLAGTGGKAEAFFGQGTRLTVV.